This TCR beta chain was documented in a study of OX40 agonist ivuxolimab in advanced cancers. Study information: In this trial design, patients received ivuxolimab intravenously at 0.01 to 10 mg/kg every 2 weeks. Earlier treatment with anti-PD-1, anti-PD-L1 or anti-CTLA-4 was permitted, and 35% to 45% had received some.

Generated by immunoSEQ multiplex PCR, the TCRdb table keeps only in-frame clones and is missing some. Counted here are roughly 86,000 clones, roughly nine tenths occurring once; the ten biggest clones make up 0.69%. Samples of blood were obtained at baseline, on cycle 4 day 1, and on cycle 7 day 1. Per germline, CDR1 MNHEY and CDR2 SVGAGI. Trimming removed 6 bases at V and 1 base at J, with 12 bases between. This CDR3 is 14 amino acids long. This chain joins TRBV6-5 and TRBJ1-1; perhaps TRBD1 as D (5 bases). The sample consisted of CD4+ or CD8+ T cells sorted from blood, taken in a trial of the OX40 agonist ivuxolimab. The TCR sequence derives from an adult with an advanced solid tumor such as melanoma, head and neck, liver or kidney cancer. This chain's CDR3 is CASRATTGNTEAFF. The CDR3, as DNA: TGTGCCAGCAGGGCCACAACAGGGAACACTGAAGCTTTCTTT.